Shown below are 5 T cell receptor beta chains from a single sample sequenced in a study of cytomegalovirus exposure and HLA in healthy donors. PCR amplification relied on 60 Vbeta primers (plus 13 Jbeta primers). Using immunoSEQ multiplex PCR, the repertoire was profiled, and TCRdb retains in-frame clones only, with some absent. The sample contains roughly 130,000 clones, over 80% of which appear only once. Input material: PBMCs. The receptors derive from a boy between 5 and 17 years old in good health and CMV-seronegative.

Here the CDR3 reads CASRGGDLYQPQHF. The CDR3 region has the DNA TGTGCCAGCAGGGGAGGGGACCTGTATCAGCCCCAGCATTTT. J is TRBJ1-5 and V is TRBV27; a weak D match, TRBD1 (5 bases). V lost 6 bases to trimming and J lost 5 bases, with 14 bases between them. The CDR3 is made up of 14 amino acids. Germline loops: CDR1 MNHEY, CDR2 SMNVEV (reference sequence).

J is TRBJ2-5 and V is TRBV29-1; TRBD2 matches 10 bases. The V segment lost 4 bases and the J segment 2 bases; nucleotides outside the gene matches: 4. The CDR3 spans 14 residues. Germline CDR1 and CDR2: SQVTM and ANQGSEA. The CDR3 protein is CSVGLAGVQETQYF. The DNA of the CDR3 is TGCAGCGTTGGGCTAGCGGGAGTGCAAGAGACCCAGTACTTC.

This chain connects TRBV2 to TRBJ2-2; D is possibly TRBD2 (5 bases). From germline, CDR1 is SNHLY and CDR2 FYNNEI. The CDR3 is 13 residues long. V lost 7 bases and J lost 7, with 13 bases in between. In DNA form, the CDR3 reads TGTGCCAGCACTAACCCGGCGGGCGGGGAGCTGTTTTTT. Residues: CASTNPAGGELFF.

V and J are TRBV6-5 and TRBJ2-2, with 10 nucleotides matching TRBD2. This CDR3 comprises 15 residues. From germline, CDR1 is MNHEY and CDR2 SVGAGI. V trimming: 6 bases; J trimming: 4 bases; junction bases outside the gene matches: 5. CDR3 in DNA: TGTGCCAGCAGGGGTAGCGGGAGGCCCACCGGGGAGCTGTTTTTT. Protein sequence: CASRGSGRPTGELFF.

This clone was detected only once. The rearrangement links TRBV11-1 to TRBJ2-5; a weak D match, TRBD2 (6 bases). Germline V lookup: CDR1 SGHAT, CDR2 FQDESV (reference sequence). Trimming removed 3 bases from V and 3 bases from J, with 8 bases in between. CDR3 length equals 13 residues. Here the CDR3 DNA reads TGTGCCAGCAGCTTTAGGAGGGAAGAGACCCAGTACTTC. Residues: CASSFRREETQYF.